The 6 T cell receptor beta chains given below trace back to one sample, sequenced in a study of T-cell reconstitution after alpha-beta-depleted transplantation in children. Unique molecular identifiers were incorporated into the prepared TCRbeta library. In TCRdb, the PCR reads were re-called with MiXCR into one record per CDR3 protein. The profile shows about 210,000 distinct CDR3 sequences, more than 15% of them singletons. The sample here was PBMCs, mostly from graft donor cells, taken 360 days after TCRalphabeta/CD19-depleted stem cell transplant. Receptors were obtained from a male patient aged 2 to 9 who had a stem cell transplant for acute lymphoblastic leukemia, so the T cells may come from the graft donor.

In its sample, this clonotype was seen a few times. CDR3 sequence: CASSFSPGLSYEQYF. Written as DNA, the CDR3 is TGTGCCAGCAGTTTCTCCCCGGGTCTCTCCTACGAGCAGTACTTC. The chain couples TRBV28 to TRBJ2-7; D ambiguous. V was cut by 3 bases and J by 0 bases, with 12 bases left in between. The CDR3 extends over 15 amino acids. CDR1 and CDR2 (germline): MDHEN, SYDVKM.

This chain links TRBV7-9 with TRBJ2-1; D unresolved. The CDR3 is 8 residues long. Germline V lookup: CDR1 SEHNR, CDR2 FQNEAQ (reference sequence). Trimming removed 7 bases at V and 8 bases at J, with 0 bases between. CDR3 DNA sequence: TGTGCCAGCAATGAGCAGTTCTTC. It encodes CASNEQFF. Together with reference TRBV7-9 and TRBJ2-1, the CDR3 gives the full variable domain: DTGVSQNPRHKITKRGQNVTFRCDPISEHNRLYWYRQTLGQGPEFLTYFQNEAQLEKSRLLSDRFSAERPKGSFSTLEIQRTEQGDSAMYLCASNEQFFGPGTRLTVL.

This chain connects TRBV29-1 to TRBJ2-2; 9 bases fit TRBD1. This CDR3 comprises 15 residues. V lost 6 bases to trimming and J lost 4 bases; unmatched junction nucleotides: 9. CDR1 and CDR2 (germline): SQVTM, ANQGSEA. The CDR3 sequence is CSVQIQGAVTGELFF. The DNA for the CDR3 is TGCAGCGTCCAAATACAGGGGGCGGTCACCGGGGAGCTGTTTTTT.

This chain uses TRBV20-1 with TRBJ1-4; no reliable D call. This CDR3 has 12 residues. Germline CDR1 is DFQATT and CDR2 is SNEGSKA (reference sequence). Trimming cost V 6 bases and J 3 bases, with 8 bases left between them. The CDR3 is CSAAVANEKLFF. CDR3 sequence (DNA): TGCAGTGCAGCGGTAGCTAATGAAAAACTGTTTTTT.

This clonotype was seen at least ten times. The rearrangement joins TRBV6-1 to TRBJ1-1; D is unclear. CDR1 and CDR2 from the germline V gene are MNHNS and SASEGT. The CDR3 extends over 10 amino acids. The V gene lost 5 bases and the J gene lost 11 bases, with 9 bases spanning the gap. The CDR3 loop is CASSSGVAFF. The CDR3 DNA reads as TGTGCCAGCAGTTCTGGGGTGGCTTTCTTT.

This clonotype was seen only a few times. The chain links TRBV7-9 to TRBJ2-2; D possibly matches TRBD1 or TRBD2 (6 bases each). Trimming cost V 0 bases and J 2 bases, with 13 bases left between them. Germline CDR1 SEHNR, CDR2 FQNEAQ (reference sequence). The CDR3 runs to 17 residues. The CDR3 DNA is TGTGCCAGCAGCTTAGCGCATTGGGGGGCCAACACCGGGGAGCTGTTTTTT. It encodes CASSLAHWGANTGELFF.